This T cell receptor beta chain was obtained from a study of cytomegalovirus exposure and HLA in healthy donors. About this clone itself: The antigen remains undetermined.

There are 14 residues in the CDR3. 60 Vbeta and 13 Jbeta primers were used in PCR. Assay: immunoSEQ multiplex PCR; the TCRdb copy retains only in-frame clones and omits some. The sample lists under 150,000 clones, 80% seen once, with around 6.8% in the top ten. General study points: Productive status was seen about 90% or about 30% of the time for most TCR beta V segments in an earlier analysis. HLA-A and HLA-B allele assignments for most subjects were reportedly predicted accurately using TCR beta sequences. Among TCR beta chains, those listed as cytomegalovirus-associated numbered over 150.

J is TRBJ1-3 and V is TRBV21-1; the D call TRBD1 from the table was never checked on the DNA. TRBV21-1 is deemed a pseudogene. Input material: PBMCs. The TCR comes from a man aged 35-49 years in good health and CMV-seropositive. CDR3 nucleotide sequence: TGTGCCAGCAACACACAGGGGTCTGGAAACACCATATATTTT. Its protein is CASNTQGSGNTIYF.